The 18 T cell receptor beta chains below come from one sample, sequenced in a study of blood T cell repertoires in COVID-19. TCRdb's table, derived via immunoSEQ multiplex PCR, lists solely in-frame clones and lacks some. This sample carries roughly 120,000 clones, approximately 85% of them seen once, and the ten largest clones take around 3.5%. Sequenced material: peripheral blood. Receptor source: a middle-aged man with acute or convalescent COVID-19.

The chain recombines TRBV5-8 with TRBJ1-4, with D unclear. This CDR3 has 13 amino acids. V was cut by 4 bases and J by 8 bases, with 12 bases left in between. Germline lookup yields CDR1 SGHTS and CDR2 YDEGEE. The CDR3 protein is CASSLSGVEKLFF. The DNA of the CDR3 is TGTGCCAGCAGCCTTTCCGGTGTGGAAAAACTGTTTTTT.

In nucleotides, the CDR3 is TGTGCCATCAGTGAAGGGCAGGGCTATGGCTACACCTTC. It codes for CAISEGQGYGYTF. The chain is built from TRBV10-3 and TRBJ1-2, with D possibly being TRBD1 (5 bases). Trimming took off 3 bases at V and 4 bases at J, with 9 bases between the two ends. The germline V gene has CDR1 ENHRY and CDR2 SYGVKD. The CDR3 is made up of 13 amino acids.

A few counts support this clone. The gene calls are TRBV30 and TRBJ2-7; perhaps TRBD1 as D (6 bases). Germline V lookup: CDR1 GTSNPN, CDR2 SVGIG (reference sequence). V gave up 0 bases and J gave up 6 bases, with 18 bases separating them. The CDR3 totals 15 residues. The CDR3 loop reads CAWSVGGTGRGEQYF. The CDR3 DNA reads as TGTGCCTGGAGTGTAGGGGGTACGGGACGAGGCGAGCAGTACTTC.

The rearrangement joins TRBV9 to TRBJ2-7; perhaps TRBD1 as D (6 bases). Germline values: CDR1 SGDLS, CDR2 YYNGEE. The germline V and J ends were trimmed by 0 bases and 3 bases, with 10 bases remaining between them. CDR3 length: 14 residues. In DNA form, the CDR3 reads TGTGCCAGCAGCGTAGCTACAGGGAACTACGAGCAGTACTTC. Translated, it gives CASSVATGNYEQYF.

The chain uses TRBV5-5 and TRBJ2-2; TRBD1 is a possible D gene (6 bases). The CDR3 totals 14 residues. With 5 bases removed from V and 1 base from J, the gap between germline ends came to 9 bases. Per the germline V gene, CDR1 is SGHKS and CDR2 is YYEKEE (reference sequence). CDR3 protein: CASSVRGNTGELFF. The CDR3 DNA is TGTGCCAGCAGTGTCAGGGGGAACACCGGGGAGCTGTTTTTT. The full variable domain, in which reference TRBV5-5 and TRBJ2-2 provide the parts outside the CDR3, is DAGVTQSPTHLIKTRGQQVTLRCSPISGHKSVSWYQQVLGQGPQFIFQYYEKEERGRGNFPDRFSARQFPNYSSELNVNALLLGDSALYLCASSVRGNTGELFFGEGSRLTVL.

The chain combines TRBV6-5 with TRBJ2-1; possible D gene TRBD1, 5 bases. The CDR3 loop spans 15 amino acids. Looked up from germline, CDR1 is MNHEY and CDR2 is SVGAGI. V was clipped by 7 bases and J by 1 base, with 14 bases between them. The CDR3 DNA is TGTGCCAGCAATAAAGACAGTGGGTCCTACAATGAGCAGTTCTTC. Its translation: CASNKDSGSYNEQFF.

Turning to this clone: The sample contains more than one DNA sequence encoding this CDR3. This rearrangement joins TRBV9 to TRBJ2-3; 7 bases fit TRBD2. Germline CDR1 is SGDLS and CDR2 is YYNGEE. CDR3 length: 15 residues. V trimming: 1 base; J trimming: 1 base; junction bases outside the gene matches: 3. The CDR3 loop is CASSVSAGGTDTQYF. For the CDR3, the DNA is TGTGCCAGCAGCGTAAGCGCGGGGGGCACAGATACGCAGTATTTT.

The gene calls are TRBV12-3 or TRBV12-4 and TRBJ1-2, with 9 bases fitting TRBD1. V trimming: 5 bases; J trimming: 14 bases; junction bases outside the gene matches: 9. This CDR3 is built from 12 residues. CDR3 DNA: TGTGCCAGCAGTCATAGGACAGGGGCTCTTACCTTC. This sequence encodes CASSHRTGALTF.

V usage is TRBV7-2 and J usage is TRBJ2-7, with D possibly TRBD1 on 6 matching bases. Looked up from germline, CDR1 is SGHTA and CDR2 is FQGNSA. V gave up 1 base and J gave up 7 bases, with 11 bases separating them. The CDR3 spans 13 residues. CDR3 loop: CASSLEAGTEQYF. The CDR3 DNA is TGTGCCAGCAGCTTAGAGGCCGGGACAGAGCAGTACTTC.

CDR3 residues: CASSLGPWTGILTDTQYF. The CDR3 nucleotides read TGTGCCAGCAGCTTAGGTCCGTGGACAGGGATTTTAACAGATACGCAGTATTTT. The V call is TRBV11-2, the J call TRBJ2-3; TRBD1 aligns across 8 bases. In germline, CDR1 is SGHAT, CDR2 FQNNGV. This CDR3 has 18 amino acids. The trim removed 1 base at V and 3 bases at J, leaving 12 bases unmatched.

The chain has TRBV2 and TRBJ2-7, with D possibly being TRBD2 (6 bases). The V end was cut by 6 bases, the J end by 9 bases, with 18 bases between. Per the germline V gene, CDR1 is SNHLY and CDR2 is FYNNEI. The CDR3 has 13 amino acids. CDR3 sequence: CASSAQVGGGQYF. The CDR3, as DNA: TGTGCCAGCAGCGCACAAGTGGGGGGTGGGCAGTACTTC.

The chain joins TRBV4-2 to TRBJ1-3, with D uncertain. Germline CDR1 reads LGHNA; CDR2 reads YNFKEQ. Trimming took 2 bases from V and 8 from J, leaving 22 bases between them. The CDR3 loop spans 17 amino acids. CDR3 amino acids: CASSQSWPPTNPDTIYF. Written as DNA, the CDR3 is TGTGCCAGCAGCCAATCCTGGCCCCCTACTAACCCCGACACCATATATTTT.

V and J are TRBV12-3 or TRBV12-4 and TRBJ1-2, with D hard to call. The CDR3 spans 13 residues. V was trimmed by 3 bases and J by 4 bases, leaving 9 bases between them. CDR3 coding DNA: TGTGCCAGCAGTTTTAGTGTCACCTATGGCTACACCTTC. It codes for CASSFSVTYGYTF.

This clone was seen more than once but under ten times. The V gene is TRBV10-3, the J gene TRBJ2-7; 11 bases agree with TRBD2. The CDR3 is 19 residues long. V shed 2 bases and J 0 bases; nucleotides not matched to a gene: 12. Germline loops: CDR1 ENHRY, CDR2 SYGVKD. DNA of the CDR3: TGTGCCATCAGTGAGCCCGGGACTAGCGGAGGACTTCTCTCCTACGAGCAGTACTTC. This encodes CAISEPGTSGGLLSYEQYF.

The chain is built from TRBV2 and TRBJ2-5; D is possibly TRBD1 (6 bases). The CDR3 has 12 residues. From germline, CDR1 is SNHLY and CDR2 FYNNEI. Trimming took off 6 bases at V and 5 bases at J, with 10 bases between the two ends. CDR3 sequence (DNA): TGTGCCAGCAGGAGGGGGATGGAGACCCAGTACTTC. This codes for CASRRGMETQYF. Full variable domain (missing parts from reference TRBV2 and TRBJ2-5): EPEVTQTPSHQVTQMGQEVILRCVPISNHLYFYWYRQILGQKVEFLVSFYNNEISEKSEIFDDQFSVERPDGSNFTLKIRSTKLEDSAMYFCASRRGMETQYFGPGTRLLVL.

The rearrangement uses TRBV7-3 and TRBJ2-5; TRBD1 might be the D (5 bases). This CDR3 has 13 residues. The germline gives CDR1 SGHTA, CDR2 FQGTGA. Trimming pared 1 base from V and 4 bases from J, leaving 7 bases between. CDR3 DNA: TGTGCCAGCAGCTTAAGCAGGGTAGAGACCCAGTACTTC. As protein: CASSLSRVETQYF.

The CDR3 nucleotides are TGTGCCAGCAGCTTTACGGACATCCGCTATGAAGCTTTCTTT. It yields the protein CASSFTDIRYEAFF. The chain joins TRBV7-2 to TRBJ1-1, with a tentative D call TRBD1 (5 bases). Germline lookup yields CDR1 SGHTA and CDR2 FQGNSA. The CDR3 has 14 amino acids. V was pared by 3 bases and J by 7 bases, with 15 bases between.

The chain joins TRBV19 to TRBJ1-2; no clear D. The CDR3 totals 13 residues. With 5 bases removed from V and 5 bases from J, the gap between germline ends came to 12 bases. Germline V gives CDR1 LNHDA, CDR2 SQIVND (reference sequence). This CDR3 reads CASSVGSIYGYTF. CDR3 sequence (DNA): TGTGCCAGTAGTGTGGGCAGCATTTATGGCTACACCTTC. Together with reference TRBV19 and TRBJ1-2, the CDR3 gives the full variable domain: DGGITQSPKYLFRKEGQNVTLSCEQNLNHDAMYWYRQDPGQGLRLIYYSQIVNDFQKGDIAEGYSVSREKKESFPLTVTSAQKNPTAFYLCASSVGSIYGYTFGSGTRLTVV.